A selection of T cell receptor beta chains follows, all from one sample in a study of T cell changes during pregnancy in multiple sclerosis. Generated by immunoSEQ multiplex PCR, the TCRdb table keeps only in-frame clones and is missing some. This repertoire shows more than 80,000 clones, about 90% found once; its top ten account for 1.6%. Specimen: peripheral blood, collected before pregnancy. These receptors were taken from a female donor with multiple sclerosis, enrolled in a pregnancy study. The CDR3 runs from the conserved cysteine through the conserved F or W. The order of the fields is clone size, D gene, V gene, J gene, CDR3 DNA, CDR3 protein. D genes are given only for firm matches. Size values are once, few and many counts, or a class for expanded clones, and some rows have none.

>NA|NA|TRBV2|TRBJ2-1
TGTGCCAGCAGTGAAGAGCGGGCGCTGGCTCATGAGCAGTTCTTC
CASSEERALAHEQFF
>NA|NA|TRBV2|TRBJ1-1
TGTGCCAGCCATAGACAGGCTTTAAACACTGAAGCTTTCTTT
CASHRQALNTEAFF
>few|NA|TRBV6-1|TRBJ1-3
TGTGCCAGCTTTTGGGGGGGGAGTGGAAACACCATATATTTT
CASFWGGSGNTIYF
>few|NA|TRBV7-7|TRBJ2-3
TGTGCCAGCAGCATTGGACTAACTAGCACAGATACGCAGTATTTT
CASSIGLTSTDTQYF
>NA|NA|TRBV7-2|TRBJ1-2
TGTGCCAGCAGCGGACGGACACAAGCCTATGGCTACACCTTC
CASSGRTQAYGYTF
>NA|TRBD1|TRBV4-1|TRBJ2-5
TGCGCCAGCAGCCTGGACAGGGAAGAGACCCAGTACTTC
CASSLDREETQYF
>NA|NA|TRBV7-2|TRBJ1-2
TGTGCCAGCAGCTTAGATTCTAGTCCGTGGGGCTACACCTTC
CASSLDSSPWGYTF
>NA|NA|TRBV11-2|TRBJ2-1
TGTGCCAGCAGCTTAGAGCCTAGCTATGAGCAGTTCTTC
CASSLEPSYEQFF
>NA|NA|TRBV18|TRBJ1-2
TGTGCCAGCTCACCAGGGTCAGCAGGAGGCGGCTACACCTTC
CASSPGSAGGGYTF
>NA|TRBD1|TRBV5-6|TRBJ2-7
TGTGCCAGCAGCACACTAGGACAGGGAACCGACGAGCAGTACTTC
CASSTLGQGTDEQYF
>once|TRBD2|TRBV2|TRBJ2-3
TGTGCCAGCAGAGGGACTAGCGGGGGACTCAGCACAGATACGCAGTATTTT
CASRGTSGGLSTDTQYF
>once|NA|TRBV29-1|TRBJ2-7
TGCAGCGTGGGGGCGGCGGGCCCTTCCTACGAGCAGTACTTC
CSVGAAGPSYEQYF
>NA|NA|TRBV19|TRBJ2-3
TGTGCCAGTCAAGACAGGCCCGGCCCAGATACGCAGTATTTT
CASQDRPGPDTQYF
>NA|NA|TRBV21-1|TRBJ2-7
TGTGCCAGCAGCAAGGCGCCACAGGACTCCTACGAGCAGTACTTC
CASSKAPQDSYEQYF
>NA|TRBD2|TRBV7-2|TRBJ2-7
TGTGCCAGCAGCGGGACTAGCGGGAGCGGGGGCGAGCAGTACTTC
CASSGTSGSGGEQYF
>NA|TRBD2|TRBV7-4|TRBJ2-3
TGTGCCGTATGCAAGGGGACTAGCGGGAGTTATACGCAGTATTTT
CAVCKGTSGSYTQYF
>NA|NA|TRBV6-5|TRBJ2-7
TGTGCCAGCAGGGCTGGACACGCGGACTACGAGCAGTACTTC
CASRAGHADYEQYF
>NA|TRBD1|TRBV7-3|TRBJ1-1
TGTGCCAGCAGCTTAAACCGGGGACAGGGTGAAGCTTTCTTT
CASSLNRGQGEAFF
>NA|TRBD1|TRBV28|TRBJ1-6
TGTGCCAGCAGTCTTCGGACAGGTCAGGGCCGTTCACCCCTCCACTTT
CASSLRTGQGRSPLHF
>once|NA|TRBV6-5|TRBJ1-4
TGTGCCAGCAGTGCCTCACAGGGATACCTTGAGAAACTGTTTTTT
CASSASQGYLEKLFF
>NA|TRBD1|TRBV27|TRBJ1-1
TGTGCCAGCAGCTCCTACCCGGGACAGTGGAACACTGAAGCTTTCTTT
CASSSYPGQWNTEAFF
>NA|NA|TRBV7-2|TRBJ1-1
TGTGCCAGCAGCTTAGGACAGAACACTGAAGCTTTCTTT
CASSLGQNTEAFF
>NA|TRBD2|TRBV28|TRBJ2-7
TGTGCCAGCAGTTTTCTAGCGGGAGGGGTCTACGAGCAGTACTTC
CASSFLAGGVYEQYF
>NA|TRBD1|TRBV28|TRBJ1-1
TGTGCCAGCAGGACGTGGGAGGGACAGGGGAACACTGAAGCTTTCTTT
CASRTWEGQGNTEAFF
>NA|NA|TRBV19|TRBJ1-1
TGTGCCAGTACCAGCGGGCTCGGGAACACTGAAGCTTTCTTT
CASTSGLGNTEAFF
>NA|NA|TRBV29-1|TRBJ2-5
TGCAGCGTGAGGACTGGCGAGGAGACCCAGTACTTC
CSVRTGEETQYF